This record looks at one T cell receptor beta chain sequence and its context. Its specificity is unknown. The sample comes from a study of cytomegalovirus exposure and HLA in healthy donors. Findings of the study overall: Cytomegalovirus association was listed for about 180 TCR beta chains. Later analysis revealed greater clonal expansion in HLA-associated TCR beta chains than in equally common others. Specificity of three CMV-associated chains for CMV antigens was verified in vitro.

The PCR used 60 Vbeta and 13 Jbeta primers. In the original processing: In a later analysis, around 10 million of tens of millions of unique beta chains occurred in at least two donors. Only in-frame clones appear in the TCRdb table, and some are missing; sequencing was by immunoSEQ multiplex PCR. That table furnishes V, J and clone size, whereas the DNA furnished D and trimming. This repertoire includes some 200,000 clones. The sequence was obtained from a man aged 30-40 years in good health and CMV-seronegative. The specimen sequenced was PBMCs.

The CDR3 DNA reads TGCGCCAGCAGATTAGGAGGGTACCAAGAGACCCAGTACTTC. Amino acid sequence: CASRLGGYQETQYF. The chain is built from TRBV5-1 and TRBJ2-5, with D perhaps matching TRBD2 (6 bases). Germline-derived CDR1 and CDR2 are SGHRS and YFSETQ. The CDR3 has 14 amino acids. V dropped 5 bases and J dropped 0 bases, with 11 bases sitting between them.